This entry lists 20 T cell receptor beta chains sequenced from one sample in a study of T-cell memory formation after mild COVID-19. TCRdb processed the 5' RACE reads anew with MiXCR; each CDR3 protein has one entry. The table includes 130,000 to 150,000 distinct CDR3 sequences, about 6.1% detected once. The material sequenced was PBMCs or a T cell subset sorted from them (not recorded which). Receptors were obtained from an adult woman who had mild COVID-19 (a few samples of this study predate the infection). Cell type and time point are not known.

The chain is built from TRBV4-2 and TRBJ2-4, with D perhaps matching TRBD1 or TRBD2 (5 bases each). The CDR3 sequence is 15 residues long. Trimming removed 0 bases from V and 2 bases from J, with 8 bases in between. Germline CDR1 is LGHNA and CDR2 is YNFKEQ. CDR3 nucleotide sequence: TGTGCCAGCAGCCAAGATGGGGGTTCCAAAAACATTCAGTACTTC. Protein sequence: CASSQDGGSKNIQYF.

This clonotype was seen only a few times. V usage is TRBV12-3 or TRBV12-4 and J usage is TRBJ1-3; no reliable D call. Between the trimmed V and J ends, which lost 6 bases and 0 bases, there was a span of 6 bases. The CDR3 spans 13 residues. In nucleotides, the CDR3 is TGTGCCAGCAGACGGAACTCTGGAAACACCATATATTTT. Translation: CASRRNSGNTIYF.

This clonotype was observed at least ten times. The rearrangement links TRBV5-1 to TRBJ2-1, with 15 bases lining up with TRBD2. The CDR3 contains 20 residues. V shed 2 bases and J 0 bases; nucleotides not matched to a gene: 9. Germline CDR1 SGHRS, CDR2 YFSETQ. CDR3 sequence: CASSFPGTSGGTSSYNEQFF. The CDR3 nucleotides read TGCGCCAGCAGCTTCCCCGGGACTAGCGGGGGGACGAGCTCCTACAATGAGCAGTTCTTC.

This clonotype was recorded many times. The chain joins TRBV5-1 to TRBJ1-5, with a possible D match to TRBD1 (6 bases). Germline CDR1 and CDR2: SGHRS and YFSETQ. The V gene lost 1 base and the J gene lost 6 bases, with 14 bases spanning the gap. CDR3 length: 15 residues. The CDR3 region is CASSLISGDGQPQHF. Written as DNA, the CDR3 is TGCGCCAGCAGCTTGATATCAGGGGATGGTCAGCCCCAGCATTTT.

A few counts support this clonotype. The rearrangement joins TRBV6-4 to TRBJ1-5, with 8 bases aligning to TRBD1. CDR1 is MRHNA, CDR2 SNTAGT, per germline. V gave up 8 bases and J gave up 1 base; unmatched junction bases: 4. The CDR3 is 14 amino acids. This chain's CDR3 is CASGQGLSNQPQHF. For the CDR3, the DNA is TGTGCCAGCGGACAGGGTTTGAGCAATCAGCCCCAGCATTTT.

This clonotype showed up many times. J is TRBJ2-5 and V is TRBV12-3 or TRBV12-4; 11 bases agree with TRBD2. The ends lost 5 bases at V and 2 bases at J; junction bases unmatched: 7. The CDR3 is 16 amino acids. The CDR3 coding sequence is TGTGCCAGCAGTCTCAGACTAGCGGGAATACAAGAGACCCAGTACTTC. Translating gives CASSLRLAGIQETQYF.

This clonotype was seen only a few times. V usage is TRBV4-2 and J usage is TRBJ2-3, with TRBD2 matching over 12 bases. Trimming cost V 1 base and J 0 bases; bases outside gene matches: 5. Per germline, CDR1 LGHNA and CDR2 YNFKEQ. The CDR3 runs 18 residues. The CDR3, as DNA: TGTGCCAGCAGCCAAGGGGATACTAGCGGGGGGAGCACAGATACGCAGTATTTT. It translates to CASSQGDTSGGSTDTQYF.

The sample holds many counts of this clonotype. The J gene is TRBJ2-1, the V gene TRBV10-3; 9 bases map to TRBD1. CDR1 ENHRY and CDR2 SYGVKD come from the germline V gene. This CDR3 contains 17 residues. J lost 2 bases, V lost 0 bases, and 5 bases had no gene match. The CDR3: CAISESGRQGAYNEQFF. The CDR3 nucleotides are TGTGCCATCAGTGAGTCTGGAAGACAGGGGGCCTACAATGAGCAGTTCTTC.

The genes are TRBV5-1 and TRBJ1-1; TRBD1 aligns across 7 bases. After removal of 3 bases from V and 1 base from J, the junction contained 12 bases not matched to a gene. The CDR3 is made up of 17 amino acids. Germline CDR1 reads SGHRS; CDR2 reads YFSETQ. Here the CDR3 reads CASSSSGQLTPNTEAFF. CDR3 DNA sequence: TGCGCCAGCAGCTCTTCGGGACAGCTGACTCCGAACACTGAAGCTTTCTTT.

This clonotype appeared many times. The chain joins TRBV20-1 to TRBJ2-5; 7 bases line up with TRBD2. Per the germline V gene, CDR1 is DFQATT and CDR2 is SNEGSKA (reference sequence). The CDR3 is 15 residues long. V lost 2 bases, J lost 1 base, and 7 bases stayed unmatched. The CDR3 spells CSARFSAGVQETQYF. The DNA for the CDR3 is TGCAGTGCTAGATTTTCGGCGGGGGTCCAAGAGACCCAGTACTTC.

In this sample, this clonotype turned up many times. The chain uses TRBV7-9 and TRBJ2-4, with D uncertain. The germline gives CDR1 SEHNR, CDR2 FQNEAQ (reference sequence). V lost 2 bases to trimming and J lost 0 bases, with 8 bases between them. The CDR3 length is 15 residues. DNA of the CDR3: TGTGCCAGCAGCTTATCGTCTCTAGCCAAAAACATTCAGTACTTC. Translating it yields CASSLSSLAKNIQYF.

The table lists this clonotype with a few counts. CDR3 nucleotides: TGTGCCAGCAGCTTCGACCGGGACAGGGTCTACACCTTC. It specifies CASSFDRDRVYTF. The J gene is TRBJ1-2, the V gene TRBV7-2; 9 nucleotides align to TRBD1. Germline trimming cut 3 bases from V and 10 bases from J; bases unmatched to any gene: 6. The CDR3 contains 13 residues. The germline CDR1 and CDR2 sequences are SGHTA and FQGNSA.

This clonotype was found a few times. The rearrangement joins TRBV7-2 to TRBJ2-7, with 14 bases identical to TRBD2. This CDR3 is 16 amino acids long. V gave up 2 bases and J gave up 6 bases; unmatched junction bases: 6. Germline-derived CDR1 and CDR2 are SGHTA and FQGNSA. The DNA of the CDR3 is TGTGCCAGCAGCTTATCCGGGACTAGCGGGAGAAGCGAGCAGTACTTC. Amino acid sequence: CASSLSGTSGRSEQYF.

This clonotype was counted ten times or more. The CDR3 loop is CASSQASGGSYEQYF. CDR3 nucleotide sequence: TGTGCCAGCAGCCAAGCTAGCGGGGGTTCCTACGAGCAGTACTTC. The chain combines TRBV3-1 with TRBJ2-7; 10 bases agree with TRBD2. This CDR3 is 15 amino acids long. V gave up 1 base and J gave up 1 base; unmatched junction bases: 1. Germline CDR1 is LGHDT and CDR2 is YNNKEL (reference sequence).

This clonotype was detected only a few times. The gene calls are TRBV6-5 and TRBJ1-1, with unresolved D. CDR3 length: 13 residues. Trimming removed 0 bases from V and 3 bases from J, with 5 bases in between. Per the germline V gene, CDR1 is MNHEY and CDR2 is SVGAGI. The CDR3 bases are TGTGCCAGCAGTTACTCGAAGGACACTGAAGCTTTCTTT. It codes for CASSYSKDTEAFF.

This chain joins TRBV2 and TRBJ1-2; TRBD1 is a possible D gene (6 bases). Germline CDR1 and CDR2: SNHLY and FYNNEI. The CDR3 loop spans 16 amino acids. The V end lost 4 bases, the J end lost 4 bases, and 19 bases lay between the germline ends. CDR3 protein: CASSGTQDSRFYGYTF. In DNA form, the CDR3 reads TGTGCCAGCAGTGGGACTCAGGACAGCCGATTCTATGGCTACACCTTC.

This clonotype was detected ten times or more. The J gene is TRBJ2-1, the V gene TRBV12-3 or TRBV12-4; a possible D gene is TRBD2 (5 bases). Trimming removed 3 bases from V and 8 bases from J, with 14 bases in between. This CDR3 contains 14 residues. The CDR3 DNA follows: TGTGCCAGCAGTTTGAGGAGGTCCGTGGATGAGCAGTTCTTC. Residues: CASSLRRSVDEQFF.

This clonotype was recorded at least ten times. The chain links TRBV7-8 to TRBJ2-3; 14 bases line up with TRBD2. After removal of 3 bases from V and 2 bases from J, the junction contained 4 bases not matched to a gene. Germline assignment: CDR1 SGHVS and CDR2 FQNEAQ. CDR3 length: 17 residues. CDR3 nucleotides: TGTGCCAGCAGCTTTGGACTAGCGGGGGGCTTCACAGATACGCAGTATTTT. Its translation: CASSFGLAGGFTDTQYF.

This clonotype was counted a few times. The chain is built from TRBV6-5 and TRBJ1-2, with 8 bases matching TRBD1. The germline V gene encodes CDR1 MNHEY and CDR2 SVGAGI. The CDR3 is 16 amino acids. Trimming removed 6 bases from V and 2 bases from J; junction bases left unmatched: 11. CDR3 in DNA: TGTGCCAGCAGAAACCCCAAACGGACAGGGAACTATGGCTACACCTTC. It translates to CASRNPKRTGNYGYTF.

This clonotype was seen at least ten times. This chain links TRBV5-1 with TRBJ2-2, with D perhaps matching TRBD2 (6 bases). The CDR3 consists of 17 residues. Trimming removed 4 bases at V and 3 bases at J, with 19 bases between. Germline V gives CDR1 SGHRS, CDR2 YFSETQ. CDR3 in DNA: TGCGCCAGCAGCCCCCGAGGCGGGGAATATTACACCGGGGAGCTGTTTTTT. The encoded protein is CASSPRGGEYYTGELFF.